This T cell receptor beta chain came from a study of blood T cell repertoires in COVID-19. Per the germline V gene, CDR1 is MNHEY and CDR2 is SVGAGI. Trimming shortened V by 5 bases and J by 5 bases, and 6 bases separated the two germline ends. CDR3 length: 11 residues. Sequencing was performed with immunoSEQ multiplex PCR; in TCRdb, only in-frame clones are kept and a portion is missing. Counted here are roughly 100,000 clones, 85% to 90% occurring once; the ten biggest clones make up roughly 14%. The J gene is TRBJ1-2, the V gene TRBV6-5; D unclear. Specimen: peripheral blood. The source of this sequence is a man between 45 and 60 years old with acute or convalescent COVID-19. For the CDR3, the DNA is TGTGCCAGCAGTAATCTATATGGCTACACCTTC. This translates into CASSNLYGYTF.